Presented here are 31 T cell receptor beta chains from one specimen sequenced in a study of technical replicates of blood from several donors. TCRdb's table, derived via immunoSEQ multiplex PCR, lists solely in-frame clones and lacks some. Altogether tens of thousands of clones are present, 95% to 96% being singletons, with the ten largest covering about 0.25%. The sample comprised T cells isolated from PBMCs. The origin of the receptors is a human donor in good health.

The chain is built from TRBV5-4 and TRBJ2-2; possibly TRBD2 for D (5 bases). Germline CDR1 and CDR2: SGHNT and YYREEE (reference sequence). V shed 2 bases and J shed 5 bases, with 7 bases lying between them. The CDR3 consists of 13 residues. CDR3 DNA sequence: TGTGCCAGCAGCTTAGCGGTTACCGGGGAGCTGTTTTTT. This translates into CASSLAVTGELFF.

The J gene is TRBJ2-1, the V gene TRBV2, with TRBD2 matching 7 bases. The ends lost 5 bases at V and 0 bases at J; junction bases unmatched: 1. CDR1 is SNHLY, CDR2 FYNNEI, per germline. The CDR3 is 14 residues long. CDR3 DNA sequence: TGTGCCAGCAGTCGCGGGAGCTCCTACAATGAGCAGTTCTTC. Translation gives CASSRGSSYNEQFF.

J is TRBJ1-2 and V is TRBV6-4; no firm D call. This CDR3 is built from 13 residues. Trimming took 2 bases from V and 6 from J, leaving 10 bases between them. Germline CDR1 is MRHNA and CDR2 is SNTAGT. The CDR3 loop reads CASSDDRVDGYTF. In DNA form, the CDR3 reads TGTGCCAGCAGTGACGACCGGGTCGATGGCTACACCTTC.

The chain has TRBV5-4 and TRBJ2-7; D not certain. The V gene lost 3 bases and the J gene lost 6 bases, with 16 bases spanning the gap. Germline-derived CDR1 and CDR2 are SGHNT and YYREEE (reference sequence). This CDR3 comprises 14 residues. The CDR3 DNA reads TGTGCCAGCAGCTCCCCCGACGGGTATTCCGAGCAGTACTTC. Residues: CASSSPDGYSEQYF.

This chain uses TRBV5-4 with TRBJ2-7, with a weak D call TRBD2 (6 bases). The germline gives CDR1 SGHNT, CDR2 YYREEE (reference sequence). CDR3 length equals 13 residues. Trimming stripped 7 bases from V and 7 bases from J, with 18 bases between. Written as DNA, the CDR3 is TGTGCCAGCCAGCAGGCGGGGTCGGAGGAGCAGTACTTC. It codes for CASQQAGSEEQYF. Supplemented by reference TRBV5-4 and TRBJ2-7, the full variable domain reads ETGVTQSPTHLIKTRGQQVTLRCSSQSGHNTVSWYQQALGQGPQFIFQYYREEENGRGNFPPRFSGLQFPNYSSELNVNALELDDSALYLCASQQAGSEEQYFGPGTRLTVT.

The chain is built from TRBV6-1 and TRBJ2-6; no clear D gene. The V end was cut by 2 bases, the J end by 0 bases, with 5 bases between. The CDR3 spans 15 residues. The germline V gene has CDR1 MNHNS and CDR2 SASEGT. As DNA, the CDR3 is TGTGCCAGCAGTGAAACTTTCTCTGGGGCCAACGTCCTGACTTTC. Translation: CASSETFSGANVLTF.

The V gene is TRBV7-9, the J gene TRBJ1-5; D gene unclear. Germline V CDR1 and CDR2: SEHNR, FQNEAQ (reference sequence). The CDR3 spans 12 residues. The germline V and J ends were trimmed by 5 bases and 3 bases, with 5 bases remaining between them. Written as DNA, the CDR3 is TGTGCCAGCAGCCCATTCAATCAGCCCCAGCATTTT. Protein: CASSPFNQPQHF.

This CDR3 reads CATSRGRGVDTGELFF. Written as DNA, the CDR3 is TGTGCCACCAGCAGAGGGCGCGGAGTGGACACCGGGGAGCTGTTTTTT. The chain couples TRBV15 to TRBJ2-2; D gene ambiguous. Trimming pared 1 base from V and 3 bases from J, leaving 12 bases between. This CDR3 is built from 16 residues. Per the germline V gene, CDR1 is LNHNV and CDR2 is YYDKDF (reference sequence).

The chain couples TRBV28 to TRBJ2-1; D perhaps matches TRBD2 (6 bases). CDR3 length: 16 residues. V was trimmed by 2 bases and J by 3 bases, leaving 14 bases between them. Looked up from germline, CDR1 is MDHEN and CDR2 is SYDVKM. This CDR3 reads CASSLGGTPIYNEQFF. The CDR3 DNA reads TGTGCCAGCAGTTTAGGCGGGACTCCTATCTACAATGAGCAGTTCTTC.

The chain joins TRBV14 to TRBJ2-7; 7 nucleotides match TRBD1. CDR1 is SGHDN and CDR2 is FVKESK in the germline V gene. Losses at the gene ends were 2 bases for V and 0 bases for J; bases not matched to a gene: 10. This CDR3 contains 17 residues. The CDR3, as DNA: TGTGCCAGCAGCCAACGAGGGGGCTCCTCCCTCTCCTACGAGCAGTACTTC. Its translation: CASSQRGGSSLSYEQYF.

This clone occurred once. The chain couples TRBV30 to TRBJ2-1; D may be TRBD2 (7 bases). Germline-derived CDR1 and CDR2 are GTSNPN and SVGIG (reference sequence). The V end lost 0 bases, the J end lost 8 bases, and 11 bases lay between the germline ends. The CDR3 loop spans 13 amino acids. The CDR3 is CAWSVQGRDEQFF. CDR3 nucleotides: TGTGCCTGGAGTGTGCAGGGGAGGGATGAGCAGTTCTTC.

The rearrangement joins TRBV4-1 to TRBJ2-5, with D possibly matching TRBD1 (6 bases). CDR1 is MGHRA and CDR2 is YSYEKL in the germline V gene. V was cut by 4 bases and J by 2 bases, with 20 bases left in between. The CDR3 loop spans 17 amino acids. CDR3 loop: CASSPKVAWTAQETQYF. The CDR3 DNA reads TGCGCCAGCAGCCCCAAGGTCGCCTGGACAGCACAAGAGACCCAGTACTTC.

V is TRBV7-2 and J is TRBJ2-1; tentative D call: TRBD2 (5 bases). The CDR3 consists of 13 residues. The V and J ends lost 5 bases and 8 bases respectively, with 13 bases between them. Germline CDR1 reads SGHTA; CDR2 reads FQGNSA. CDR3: CASSPPPEDEQFF. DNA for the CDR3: TGTGCCAGCAGCCCCCCCCCGGAGGATGAGCAGTTCTTC.

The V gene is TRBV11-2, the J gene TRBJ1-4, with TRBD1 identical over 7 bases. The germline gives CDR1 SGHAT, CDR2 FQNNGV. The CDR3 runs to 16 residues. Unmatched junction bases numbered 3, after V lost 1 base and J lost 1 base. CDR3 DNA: TGTGCCAGCAGCTTAGGTCGACAGGGAACTAATGAAAAACTGTTTTTT. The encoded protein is CASSLGRQGTNEKLFF.

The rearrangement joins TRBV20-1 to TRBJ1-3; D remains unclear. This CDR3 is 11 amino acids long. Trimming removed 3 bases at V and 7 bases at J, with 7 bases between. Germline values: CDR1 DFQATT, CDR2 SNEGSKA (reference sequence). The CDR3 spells CSASTRNTIYF. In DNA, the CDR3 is TGCAGTGCTAGTACGCGGAACACCATATATTTT.

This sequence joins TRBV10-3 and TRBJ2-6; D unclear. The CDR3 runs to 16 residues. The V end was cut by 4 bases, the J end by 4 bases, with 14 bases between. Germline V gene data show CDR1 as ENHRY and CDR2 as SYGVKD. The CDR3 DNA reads TGTGCCATCAGTGGGCCCCATCTAGTGGGGGCCAACGTCCTGACTTTC. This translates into CAISGPHLVGANVLTF.

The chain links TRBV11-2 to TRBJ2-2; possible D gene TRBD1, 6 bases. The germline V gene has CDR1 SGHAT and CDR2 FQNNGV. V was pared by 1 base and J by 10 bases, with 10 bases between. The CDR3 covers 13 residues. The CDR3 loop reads CASSLVDSLELFF. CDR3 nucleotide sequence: TGTGCCAGCAGCTTAGTGGACAGCCTGGAGCTGTTTTTT.

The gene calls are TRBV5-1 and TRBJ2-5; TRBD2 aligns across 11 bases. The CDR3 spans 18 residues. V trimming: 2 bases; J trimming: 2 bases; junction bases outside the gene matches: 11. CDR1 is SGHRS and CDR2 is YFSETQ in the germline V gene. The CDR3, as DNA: TGCGCCAGCAGCTTAAGGGCCCGACTAGCGGGGACTCAAGAGACCCAGTACTTC. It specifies CASSLRARLAGTQETQYF.

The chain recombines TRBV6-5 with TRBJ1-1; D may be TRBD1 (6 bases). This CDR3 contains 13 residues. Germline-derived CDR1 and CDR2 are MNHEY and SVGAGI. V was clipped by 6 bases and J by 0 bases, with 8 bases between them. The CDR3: CASRGQLNTEAFF. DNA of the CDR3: TGTGCCAGCAGAGGACAGCTGAACACTGAAGCTTTCTTT.

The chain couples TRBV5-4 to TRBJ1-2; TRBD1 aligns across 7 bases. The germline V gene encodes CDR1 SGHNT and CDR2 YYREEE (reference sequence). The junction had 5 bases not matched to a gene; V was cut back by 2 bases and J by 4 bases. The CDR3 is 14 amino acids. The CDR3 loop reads CASSFPDRAYGYTF. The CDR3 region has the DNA TGTGCCAGCAGCTTCCCAGACAGGGCCTATGGCTACACCTTC.

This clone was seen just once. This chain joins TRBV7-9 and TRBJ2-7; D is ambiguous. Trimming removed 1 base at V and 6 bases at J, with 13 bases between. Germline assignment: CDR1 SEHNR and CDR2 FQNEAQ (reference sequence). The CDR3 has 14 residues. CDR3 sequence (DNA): TGTGCCAGCAGCTTAGTTTCAGACTTGCTCGAGCAGTACTTC. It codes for CASSLVSDLLEQYF.

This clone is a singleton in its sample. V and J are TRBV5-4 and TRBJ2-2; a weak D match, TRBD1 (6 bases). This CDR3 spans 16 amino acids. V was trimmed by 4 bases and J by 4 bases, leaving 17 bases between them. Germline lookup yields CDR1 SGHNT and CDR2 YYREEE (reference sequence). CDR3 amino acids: CASSKDGEGGTGELFF. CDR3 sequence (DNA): TGTGCCAGCAGCAAGGACGGGGAAGGGGGCACCGGGGAGCTGTTTTTT.

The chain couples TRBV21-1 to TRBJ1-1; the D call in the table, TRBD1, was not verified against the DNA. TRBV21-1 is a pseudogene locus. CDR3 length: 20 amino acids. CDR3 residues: CASSKDMRGKNLFDSREAFF. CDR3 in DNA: TGTGCCAGCAGCAAAGATATGAGGGGGAAAAACCTATTCGACTCTAGGGAAGCTTTCTTT.

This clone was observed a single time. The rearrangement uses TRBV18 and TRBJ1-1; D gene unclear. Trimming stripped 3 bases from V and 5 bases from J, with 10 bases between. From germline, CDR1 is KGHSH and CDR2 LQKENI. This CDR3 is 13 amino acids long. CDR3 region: CASSPARDTEAFF. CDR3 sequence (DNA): TGTGCCAGCTCACCCGCGAGGGATACTGAAGCTTTCTTT.

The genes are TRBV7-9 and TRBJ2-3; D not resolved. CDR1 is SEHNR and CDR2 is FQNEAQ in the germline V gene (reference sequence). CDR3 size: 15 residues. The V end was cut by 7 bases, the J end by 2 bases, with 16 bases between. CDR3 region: CASTPGRIITDTQYF. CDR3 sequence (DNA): TGTGCCAGCACACCGGGTAGGATAATCACAGATACGCAGTATTTT.

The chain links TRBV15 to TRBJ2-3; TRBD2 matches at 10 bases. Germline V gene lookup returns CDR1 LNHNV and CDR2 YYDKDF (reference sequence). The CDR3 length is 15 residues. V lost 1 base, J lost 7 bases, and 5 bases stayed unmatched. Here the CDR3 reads CATSRGLAGDYTQYF. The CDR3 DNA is TGTGCCACCAGCAGAGGGCTAGCGGGGGACTATACGCAGTATTTT.

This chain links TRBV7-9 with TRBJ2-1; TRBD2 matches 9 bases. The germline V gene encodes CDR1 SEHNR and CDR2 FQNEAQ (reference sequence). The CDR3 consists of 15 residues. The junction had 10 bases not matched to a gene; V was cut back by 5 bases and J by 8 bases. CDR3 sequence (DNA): TGTGCCAGCAGCCTTTCGACTAGCGGATTGTATGAGCAGTTCTTC. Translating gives CASSLSTSGLYEQFF. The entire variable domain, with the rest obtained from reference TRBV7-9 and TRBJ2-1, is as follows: DTGVSQNPRHKITKRGQNVTFRCDPISEHNRLYWYRQTLGQGPEFLTYFQNEAQLEKSRLLSDRFSAERPKGSFSTLEIQRTEQGDSAMYLCASSLSTSGLYEQFFGPGTRLTVL.

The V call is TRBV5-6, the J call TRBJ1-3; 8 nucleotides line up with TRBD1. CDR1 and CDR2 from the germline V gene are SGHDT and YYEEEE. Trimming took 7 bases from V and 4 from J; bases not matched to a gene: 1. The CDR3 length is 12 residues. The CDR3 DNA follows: TGTGCCAGCCGGGACAGGGGAAACACCATATATTTT. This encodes CASRDRGNTIYF.

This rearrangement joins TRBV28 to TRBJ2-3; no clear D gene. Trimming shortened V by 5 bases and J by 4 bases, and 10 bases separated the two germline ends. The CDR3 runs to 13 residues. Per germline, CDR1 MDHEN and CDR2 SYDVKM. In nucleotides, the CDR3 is TGTGCCAGCAGTCCATTAGCAGCAGATACGCAGTATTTT. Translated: CASSPLAADTQYF.

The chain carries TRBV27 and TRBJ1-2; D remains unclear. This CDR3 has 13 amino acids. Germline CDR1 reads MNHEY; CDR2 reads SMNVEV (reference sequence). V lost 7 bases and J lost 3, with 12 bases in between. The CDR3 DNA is TGTGCCAGCAATGCCACAGCATACTATGGCTACACCTTC. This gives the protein CASNATAYYGYTF.

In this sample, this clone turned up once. The CDR3 reads CASSLTGNTEAFF. CDR3 DNA sequence: TGTGCCAGCAGCTTAACAGGGAACACTGAAGCTTTCTTT. V and J are TRBV11-2 and TRBJ1-1, with D maybe TRBD1 (5 bases). The CDR3 contains 13 residues. V lost 2 bases, J lost 1 base, and 5 bases lay in between. From germline, CDR1 is SGHAT and CDR2 FQNNGV.